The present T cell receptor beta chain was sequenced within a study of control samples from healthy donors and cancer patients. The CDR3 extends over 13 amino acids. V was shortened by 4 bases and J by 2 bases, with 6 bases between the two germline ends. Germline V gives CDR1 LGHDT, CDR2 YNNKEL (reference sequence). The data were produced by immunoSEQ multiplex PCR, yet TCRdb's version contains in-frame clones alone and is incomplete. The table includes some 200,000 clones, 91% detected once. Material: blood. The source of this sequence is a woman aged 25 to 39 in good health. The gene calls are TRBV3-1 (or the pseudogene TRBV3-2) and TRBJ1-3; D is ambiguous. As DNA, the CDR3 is TGTGCCAGCAGCCTACGGACTGGAAACACCATATATTTT. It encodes CASSLRTGNTIYF.